This entry lists 32 T cell receptor beta chains sequenced from one sample in a study of blood T cell repertoires in COVID-19. TCRdb keeps only in-frame clones here, not all; method: immunoSEQ multiplex PCR. Counted here are under 200,000 clones, approximately 80% occurring once; the ten biggest clones make up 4.5% to 6.5%. The specimen sequenced was PBMCs or T cells enriched from blood (not recorded which). The source is a woman aged 55-75 years with acute COVID-19.

This clone was counted once. The chain carries TRBV19 and TRBJ1-1; 8 bases are shared with TRBD1. From germline, CDR1 is LNHDA and CDR2 SQIVND (reference sequence). The CDR3 consists of 13 residues. Trimming took 6 bases from V and 7 from J; bases not matched to a gene: 7. DNA for the CDR3: TGTGCCAGTAGATCGGACAGGGAGCGTGAAGCTTTCTTT. It is translated as CASRSDREREAFF.

In its sample, this clone was seen a few times. The chain links TRBV19 to TRBJ1-2; tentative D call: TRBD1 (6 bases). V gave up 9 bases and J gave up 4 bases, with 18 bases separating them. CDR3 length: 14 amino acids. CDR1 is LNHDA, CDR2 SQIVND, per germline (reference sequence). The CDR3 DNA follows: TGTGCCAGCCGGGCAACCTTCAGGGGCTATGGCTACACCTTC. Its protein product is CASRATFRGYGYTF. Full variable domain (rest looked up from reference TRBV19 and TRBJ1-2): DGGITQSPKYLFRKEGQNVTLSCEQNLNHDAMYWYRQDPGQGLRLIYYSQIVNDFQKGDIAEGYSVSREKKESFPLTVTSAQKNPTAFYLCASRATFRGYGYTFGSGTRLTVV.

This clone was observed once. The rearrangement links TRBV18 to TRBJ2-7; the D gene is possibly TRBD2 (8 bases). CDR1 KGHSH and CDR2 LQKENI come from the germline V gene. Trimming took off 4 bases at V and 7 bases at J, with 20 bases between the two ends. This CDR3 is built from 15 residues. CDR3 residues: CASSQGAAGAWEQYF. In nucleotides, the CDR3 is TGTGCCAGCTCACAGGGGGCAGCGGGAGCTTGGGAGCAGTACTTC.

J is TRBJ2-2 and V is TRBV27; D remains unclear. Trimming pared 6 bases from V and 3 bases from J, leaving 8 bases between. CDR1 MNHEY and CDR2 SMNVEV come from the germline V gene (reference sequence). There are 13 residues in the CDR3. CDR3 loop: CASRQSYTGELFF. In DNA, the CDR3 is TGTGCCAGCAGGCAAAGCTACACCGGGGAGCTGTTTTTT.

The CDR3 DNA reads TGTGCCAGCATGAGGGGGGGGGCGGGCGAAAAACTGTTTTTT. It translates to CASMRGGAGEKLFF. The J gene is TRBJ1-4, the V gene TRBV27; tentatively, D is TRBD1 (6 bases). Germline CDR1 MNHEY, CDR2 SMNVEV (reference sequence). V gave up 7 bases and J gave up 8 bases, with 17 bases separating them. This CDR3 region has 14 residues.

This clone was observed a handful of times. This chain joins TRBV27 and TRBJ2-7; 7 bases map to TRBD2. The CDR3 covers 16 residues. The germline V gene has CDR1 MNHEY and CDR2 SMNVEV (reference sequence). Germline trimming cut 1 base from V and 6 bases from J; bases unmatched to any gene: 12. CDR3 amino acids: CASSLLGRGASGEQYF. The CDR3 bases are TGTGCCAGCAGTTTATTAGGGCGGGGCGCTAGCGGCGAGCAGTACTTC.

The rearrangement uses TRBV9 and TRBJ1-1, with 10 bases that match TRBD1. CDR1 and CDR2 from the germline V gene are SGDLS and YYNGEE. CDR3 length: 15 residues. V shed 7 bases, J shed 3 bases, and the junction held 9 bases outside the gene matches. As DNA, the CDR3 is TGTGCCAGCCAAAAAGGGGACAGGGGTGACACTGAAGCTTTCTTT. This gives the protein CASQKGDRGDTEAFF.

The chain is built from TRBV19 and TRBJ2-4; maybe TRBD2 (5 bases). Germline loops: CDR1 LNHDA, CDR2 SQIVND (reference sequence). Trimming shortened V by 5 bases and J by 8 bases, and 16 bases separated the two germline ends. This CDR3 spans 14 amino acids. The CDR3 DNA reads TGTGCCAGTAGTCTAGTCCCCAACGGGGACATTCAGTACTTC. This encodes CASSLVPNGDIQYF.

The genes are TRBV27 and TRBJ2-3; no reliable D call. CDR1 and CDR2 from the germline V gene are MNHEY and SMNVEV (reference sequence). Between the trimmed V and J ends, which lost 7 bases and 4 bases, there was a span of 18 bases. This CDR3 spans 15 amino acids. The CDR3 DNA sequence: TGTGCCAGCAATCCCCTTGCGTTCGTCTCAGATACGCAGTATTTT. Its translation: CASNPLAFVSDTQYF.

The J gene is TRBJ2-7, the V gene TRBV28, with D hard to call. Trimming took off 8 bases at V and 4 bases at J, with 15 bases between the two ends. Germline lookup yields CDR1 MDHEN and CDR2 SYDVKM. This CDR3 comprises 13 residues. The CDR3 here is CASSPPVTYEQYV. DNA of the CDR3: TGTGCCAGCTCTCCCCCGGTGACTTACGAGCAGTACGTC.

The chain uses TRBV3-1 (or the pseudogene TRBV3-2) and TRBJ2-1; 7 nucleotides agree with TRBD2. V was pared by 4 bases and J by 3 bases, with 6 bases of the junction left unmatched. This CDR3 is built from 15 residues. In germline, CDR1 is LGHDT, CDR2 YNNKEL (reference sequence). CDR3 nucleotide sequence: TGTGCCAGCAGCCTTCTTAGCGGGTTCTACAATGAGCAGTTCTTC. Protein sequence: CASSLLSGFYNEQFF.

The chain has TRBV7-9 and TRBJ2-7, with 13 bases fitting TRBD2. The germline V gene encodes CDR1 SEHNR and CDR2 FQNEAQ (reference sequence). With 6 bases clipped from V and 5 bases from J, the junction kept 4 bases outside the gene matches. There are 14 residues in the CDR3. CDR3 region: CASRRTSGRDEQYF. CDR3 DNA sequence: TGTGCCAGCAGGAGGACTAGCGGGAGAGACGAGCAGTACTTC. The variable domain in full, completed from reference TRBV7-9 and TRBJ2-7, reads DTGVSQNPRHKITKRGQNVTFRCDPISEHNRLYWYRQTLGQGPEFLTYFQNEAQLEKSRLLSDRFSAERPKGSFSTLEIQRTEQGDSAMYLCASRRTSGRDEQYFGPGTRLTVT.

This clone occurred a few times. The chain couples TRBV12-5 to TRBJ1-1; D possibly corresponds to TRBD1 (5 bases). The V end was cut by 2 bases, the J end by 10 bases, with 11 bases between. The CDR3 sequence is 12 residues long. Germline CDR1 is LGHNT and CDR2 is FRNRAP. The CDR3 region is CASGLNGQAAFF. The DNA of the CDR3 is TGTGCTAGTGGTTTGAACGGACAAGCAGCTTTCTTT.

The chain has TRBV9 and TRBJ1-6; 7 bases agree with TRBD1. V was pared by 6 bases and J by 8 bases, with 11 bases of the junction left unmatched. Germline lookup yields CDR1 SGDLS and CDR2 YYNGEE. This CDR3 has 15 residues. In DNA, the CDR3 is TGTGCCAGCACCCCGAGGGGGCGAATTGATTCACCCCTCCACTTT. Protein sequence: CASTPRGRIDSPLHF.

This rearrangement joins TRBV7-2 to TRBJ2-5; D is ambiguous. V dropped 3 bases and J dropped 5 bases, with 19 bases sitting between them. The CDR3 covers 16 residues. Germline CDR1 SGHTA, CDR2 FQGNSA. CDR3 region: CASSLRTASLSETQYF. The CDR3, as DNA: TGTGCCAGCAGCTTGCGAACGGCTAGTCTATCTGAGACCCAGTACTTC.

This clone appeared a single time. The chain joins TRBV7-2 to TRBJ2-3; TRBD2 matches 10 bases. CDR3 length equals 15 residues. Germline values: CDR1 SGHTA, CDR2 FQGNSA. Unmatched junction bases numbered 10, after V lost 1 base and J lost 12 bases. The CDR3 DNA reads TGTGCCAGCAGCTTAGAGGTGTCTAGCGGGGGCGTTCAGTATTTT. It specifies CASSLEVSSGGVQYF.

The gene calls are TRBV18 and TRBJ1-2, with unresolved D. This CDR3 contains 14 residues. Germline assignment: CDR1 KGHSH and CDR2 LQKENI. The V end was cut by 0 bases, the J end by 2 bases, with 7 bases between. The CDR3 nucleotides are TGTGCCAGCTCACCACCTTCCGTAAACTATGGCTACACCTTC. Translated, it gives CASSPPSVNYGYTF. The whole variable domain, remainder taken from reference TRBV18 and TRBJ1-2, is NAGVMQNPRHLVRRRGQEARLRCSPMKGHSHVYWYRQLPEEGLKFMVYLQKENIIDESGMPKERFSAEFPKEGPSILRIQQVVRGDSAAYFCASSPPSVNYGYTFGSGTRLTVV.

J is TRBJ1-2 and V is TRBV3-1 (or the pseudogene TRBV3-2); D is ambiguous. V lost 4 bases and J lost 4, with 13 bases in between. Germline V gives CDR1 LGHDT, CDR2 YNNKEL (reference sequence). This CDR3 comprises 14 residues. DNA of the CDR3: TGTGCCAGCAGCCCAATAGACTTCCTCTATGGCTACACCTTC. It yields the protein CASSPIDFLYGYTF.

This clone was picked up many times. The V and J genes are TRBV19 and TRBJ2-2; a possible D gene is TRBD1 (6 bases). The V gene lost 4 bases and the J gene lost 5 bases, with 11 bases spanning the gap. Per germline, CDR1 LNHDA and CDR2 SQIVND (reference sequence). CDR3 length: 14 amino acids. DNA of the CDR3: TGTGCCAGTAGTACCACAGGACAGACCGGGGAGCTGTTTTTT. It codes for CASSTTGQTGELFF.

This chain joins TRBV6-5 and TRBJ2-1; 9 positions agree with TRBD2. V was clipped by 0 bases and J by 6 bases; unmatched bases: 3. The V gene's germline CDR1 is MNHEY and CDR2 SVGAGI. There are 15 residues in the CDR3. The CDR3 DNA reads as TGTGCCAGCAGTTACTCCCCAGCGGGAGGCAATGAGCAGTTCTTC. Amino acids: CASSYSPAGGNEQFF.

The rearrangement links TRBV19 to TRBJ1-5; no firm D call. CDR3 length: 15 amino acids. The V gene's germline CDR1 is LNHDA and CDR2 SQIVND (reference sequence). V gave up 4 bases and J gave up 0 bases, with 10 bases separating them. CDR3 coding DNA: TGTGCCAGTAGTACCGGGAGCTCTAGCAATCAGCCCCAGCATTTT. Translation gives CASSTGSSSNQPQHF.

This chain uses TRBV7-9 with TRBJ1-2; 9 positions agree with TRBD1. The CDR3 runs to 15 residues. CDR1 SEHNR and CDR2 FQNEAQ come from the germline V gene (reference sequence). J gave up 6 bases and V 6 bases, and 11 bases lay outside the gene matches. CDR3 sequence (DNA): TGTGCCAGCAGTAATAACCGGGGGGACAGGGATGGCTACACCTTC. Residues: CASSNNRGDRDGYTF.

This chain connects TRBV18 to TRBJ2-7; 7 bases fit TRBD2. Germline CDR1 reads KGHSH; CDR2 reads LQKENI. This CDR3 is built from 15 residues. Trimming took 2 bases from V and 0 from J; bases not matched to a gene: 4. CDR3 in DNA: TGTGCCAGCTCACCATCTAGCGGTAGCTCCTACGAGCAGTACTTC. This sequence encodes CASSPSSGSSYEQYF.

The chain is built from TRBV20-1 and TRBJ1-5; D is uncertain. The CDR3 is made up of 11 amino acids. From germline, CDR1 is DFQATT and CDR2 SNEGSKA (reference sequence). The V gene lost 5 bases and the J gene lost 5 bases, with 7 bases spanning the gap. This CDR3 is CSAAEDQPQHF. CDR3 nucleotides: TGCAGTGCTGCGGAGGATCAGCCCCAGCATTTT.

This clone was found a few times. CDR3 sequence: CASSPGGGQGDYGYTF. The CDR3 nucleotides read TGTGCCAGCAGTCCCGGGGGGGGACAGGGGGACTATGGCTACACCTTC. The J gene is TRBJ1-2, the V gene TRBV28, with 11 positions matching TRBD1. The J segment lost 3 bases and the V segment lost 5 bases, leaving 8 bases of the junction unmatched. This CDR3 has 16 residues. Germline V gene sequence: CDR1 MDHEN, CDR2 SYDVKM.

This clone has a single count. CDR3 bases: TGTGCCAGCAGCTGGTCGGCTATAGCGGGGCACTCCTACGAGCAGTACGTC. Its protein is CASSWSAIAGHSYEQYV. The chain joins TRBV5-6 to TRBJ2-7; the match to TRBD2 covers 8 bases. The V segment lost 3 bases and the J segment 0 bases; nucleotides outside the gene matches: 11. CDR3 size: 17 residues. Looked up from germline, CDR1 is SGHDT and CDR2 is YYEEEE.

J is TRBJ2-2 and V is TRBV5-1, with 8 bases that match TRBD1. Losses at the gene ends were 1 base for V and 9 bases for J; bases not matched to a gene: 20. The CDR3 has 19 amino acids. The V gene's germline CDR1 is SGHRS and CDR2 YFSETQ. In DNA, the CDR3 is TGCGCCAGCAGCTTGAGACCCCACTCCGACAGGGGAACGTTCCGGGAGCTGTTTTTT. As protein: CASSLRPHSDRGTFRELFF.

This sequence joins TRBV9 and TRBJ1-2; D call uncertain. The CDR3 is made up of 16 amino acids. Germline-derived CDR1 and CDR2 are SGDLS and YYNGEE. The ends were cut back, 4 bases at V and 3 bases at J, with 19 bases in the middle. The CDR3 bases are TGTGCCAGCAGCACCCTGGGGAGAGAGGTTGACTATGGCTACACCTTC. Translating it yields CASSTLGREVDYGYTF.

This rearrangement joins TRBV5-1 to TRBJ1-2, with TRBD1 matching 12 bases. CDR1 SGHRS and CDR2 YFSETQ come from the germline V gene. This CDR3 is built from 19 residues. The V gene end was trimmed by 4 bases and the J gene end by 4 bases; junction bases not matched to a gene: 17. CDR3 nucleotide sequence: TGCGCCAGCAGCCATGCTACTCCGGGACAGGGGGCGAGGATCTATGGCTACACCTTC. The encoded protein is CASSHATPGQGARIYGYTF.

The chain carries TRBV7-2 and TRBJ2-7; D call uncertain. V gave up 1 base and J gave up 2 bases, with 12 bases separating them. CDR1 is SGHTA, CDR2 FQGNSA, per germline. This CDR3 is built from 15 residues. CDR3 sequence (DNA): TGTGCCAGCAGCTTAGGGTGGAGCAAACCCTACGAGCAGTACTTC. Its translation is CASSLGWSKPYEQYF.

This clone was detected only a few times. The chain has TRBV18 and TRBJ1-1; TRBD1 matches at 11 bases. Looked up from germline, CDR1 is KGHSH and CDR2 is LQKENI. After removal of 5 bases from V and 5 bases from J, the junction contained 4 bases not matched to a gene. The CDR3 length is 14 residues. CDR3 in DNA: TGTGCCAGCTCAGCCGGACAGGGGGCGACTGAAGCTTTCTTT. Its translation: CASSAGQGATEAFF.

This chain uses TRBV7-9 with TRBJ1-6, with D possibly being TRBD1 (6 bases). From germline, CDR1 is SEHNR and CDR2 FQNEAQ (reference sequence). The V gene lost 1 base and the J gene lost 4 bases, with 11 bases spanning the gap. CDR3 size: 16 residues. CDR3 loop: CASSLVNDRYNSPLHF. The CDR3, as DNA: TGTGCCAGCAGCTTAGTCAATGACAGGTATAATTCACCCCTCCACTTT. The full variable domain, completed using reference TRBV7-9 and TRBJ1-6, is DTGVSQNPRHKITKRGQNVTFRCDPISEHNRLYWYRQTLGQGPEFLTYFQNEAQLEKSRLLSDRFSAERPKGSFSTLEIQRTEQGDSAMYLCASSLVNDRYNSPLHFGNGTRLTVT.